Below are 3 T cell receptor beta chains sequenced from a single sample in a study of cytomegalovirus exposure and HLA in healthy donors. Repertoires were generated with immunoSEQ multiplex PCR, while TCRdb's copy carries only in-frame clones and drops some. The sample carries 150,000 to 200,000 clones, around 84% recorded once. The sample taken for sequencing was PBMCs. These receptors were taken from a man in his late teens or twenties in good health and CMV-seropositive.

This clone was recorded once. This chain's CDR3 is CASSQHSRDRGPGNQPQHF. The CDR3 region has the DNA TGCGCCAGCAGCCAACATTCCCGGGACAGGGGGCCTGGCAATCAGCCCCAGCATTTT. The chain is built from TRBV4-1 and TRBJ1-5, with TRBD1 matching over 12 bases. CDR1 and CDR2 from the germline V gene are MGHRA and YSYEKL. The CDR3 loop spans 19 amino acids. Trimming cost V 2 bases and J 2 bases; bases outside gene matches: 10.

The genes are TRBV19 and TRBJ1-5, with TRBD1 matching 7 bases. The germline V gene encodes CDR1 LNHDA and CDR2 SQIVND (reference sequence). This CDR3 comprises 14 residues. J lost 6 bases, V lost 3 bases, and 5 bases had no gene match. In nucleotides, the CDR3 is TGTGCCAGTAGTATTAGGGCAGGGGGTCAGCCCCAGCATTTT. Translated: CASSIRAGGQPQHF.

This clone has just one count. The rearrangement links TRBV6-5 to TRBJ1-2; weak D call: TRBD1 (6 bases). The CDR3 runs to 14 residues. Germline V gene sequence: CDR1 MNHEY, CDR2 SVGAGI. Trimming took off 6 bases at V and 4 bases at J, with 15 bases between the two ends. CDR3 region: CASRLEQGSYGYTF. In DNA form, the CDR3 reads TGTGCCAGCAGACTTGAACAGGGTTCCTATGGCTACACCTTC.